This T cell receptor beta chain was sequenced in a study of blood T cells in healthy people across ages (dated by TCRdb to between 2014 and 2016). Background for the entire study: In model experiments, roughly one uniquely barcoded TCR beta cDNA molecule per two T cells was captured by template switching. To track age-related changes in TCR beta repertoire diversity, the study relied on deep sequencing normalized with unique cDNA molecular identifiers. Donors were grouped into four age groups: young (average approximately 15 years), middle-aged (39), aged (about 59) and long-lived (around 80). To avoid experimental bias, donors of different ages were distributed randomly across sequencing lanes. For two donors (one aged 18 to 30 and one aged 80 or older), the study analyzed two additional independent replicas of 1 million unique cDNA reads from the same blood draw. On the study overall, not on this receptor specifically: Donor CMV infection status was unknown, potentially confounding age-related changes in expanded clonotypes. As age increased, observed TCR beta diversity per million T cells dropped in a roughly linear way, and a significant reduction was already evident by age roughly 40. Estimates of total diversity based on one million sequenced T cells were regarded as lower bounds and as underestimates. Conclusive comparison of naive and antigen-experienced compartments was prevented by the profiling of bulk unsorted PBMCs. The long-lived group showed more naive CD4+ T cells, fewer expanded clones and increased TCR diversity than the aged group, suggesting age selection. Observed TCR beta diversity correlated strongly with the percentage of naive T cells measured by flow cytometry.

There are 12 amino acids in the CDR3, from cysteine to phenylalanine inclusive. The retained sequence is limited to the CDR3, 36 bases, with the frame set at the first base. Trimming at the junction amounts to 3 bases on V and 7 bases on J, and the germline ends lie 9 bases apart. Per the germline V gene (reference sequence), SEHNR is the CDR1 and FQNEAQ is the CDR2. The approximately 40 donors, aged 6 to 90 years, were systemically healthy Caucasian individuals from Russia. About 10 milliliters of peripheral blood were drawn from each donor into EDTA-treated Vacutainer tubes. PBMCs were isolated by Ficoll-Paque density-gradient centrifugation, with at least 6 million obtained per sample. Total RNA was extracted from PBMCs with Trizol reagent, with at least 6 micrograms obtained per sample. For every donor, flow cytometry on a PBMC aliquot measured the percentage of naive CD45RAhigh/CD27high T cells.

Comment on this clonotype: Its antigen has not been determined. It has no much larger one-base neighbor in the sample; base qualities were not kept.

Libraries were prepared through 5' RACE. TCRdb names Illumina HiSeq 2500 as the instrument used. A second about 7 to 11 cycle PCR used a sample-barcoded 5' primer and a J-beta primer mix. A unique molecular identifier was introduced onto each TCR beta cDNA molecule by a template-switch 5' adaptor carrying 12 random nucleotides. Each sample yielded at least 3 million CDR3-containing paired-end reads. First-strand cDNA synthesis was performed from all RNA using the Mint cDNA synthesis kit, with priming by a TRBC-specific oligonucleotide. All cDNA was treated with uracil-DNA glycosylase and then went through a first 18-cycle PCR with the universal primers M1SS and BC2_uni_R. The paper's data handling went like this. For normalization, 1 million high-quality reads, each with a distinct molecular identifier, were randomly selected from each sample. Instead of being binned into consensus sequences, reads with shared molecular identifiers were discarded. MiTCR, run with a Q25 quality threshold and the strictest error-elimination algorithm, handled CDR3 identification, clonotype clustering and error correction. A nonparametric unseen species model using Euler transformation provided a lower-bound estimate of total TCR beta diversity. TCRdb trimmed the raw reads at Q25, called clones with MiXCR and kept productive beta chains. Records with the same CDR3 protein are collapsed into one entry carrying the most frequent genes and DNA. The V and J calls were not made by the authors but by TCRdb's processing. This sample gives around 970,000 distinct CDR3 sequences in total; just over 50% of them show up just once. In total, the top ten clones hold about a fifth of the sample.

This clonotype was obtained from an older woman in good health. Source material: blood. Here the chain combines TRBV7-9 and TRBJ1-2; no confident D gene assignment can be made. CDR3 region: CASSLVESGYTF. Here is the DNA: TGTGCCAGCAGCTTGGTAGAGAGTGGCTACACCTTC.